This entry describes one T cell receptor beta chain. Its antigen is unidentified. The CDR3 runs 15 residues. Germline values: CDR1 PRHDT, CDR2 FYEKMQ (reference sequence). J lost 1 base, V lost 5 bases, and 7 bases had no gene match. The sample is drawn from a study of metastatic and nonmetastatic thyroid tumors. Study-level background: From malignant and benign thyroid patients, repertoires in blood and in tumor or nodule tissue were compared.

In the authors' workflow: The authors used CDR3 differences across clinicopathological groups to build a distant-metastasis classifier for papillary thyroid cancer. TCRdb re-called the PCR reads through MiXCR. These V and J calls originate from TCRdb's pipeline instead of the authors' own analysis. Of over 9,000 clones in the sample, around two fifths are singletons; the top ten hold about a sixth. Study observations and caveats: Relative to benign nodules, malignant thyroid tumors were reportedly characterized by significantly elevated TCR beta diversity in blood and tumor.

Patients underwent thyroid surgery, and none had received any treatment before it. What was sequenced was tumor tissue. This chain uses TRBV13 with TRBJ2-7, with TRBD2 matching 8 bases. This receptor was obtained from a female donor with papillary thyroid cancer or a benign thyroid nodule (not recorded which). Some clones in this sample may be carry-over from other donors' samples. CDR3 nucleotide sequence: TGTGCCAGCAGCGACGGACTAGCCGGGTCCTACGAGCAGTACTTC. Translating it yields CASSDGLAGSYEQYF.